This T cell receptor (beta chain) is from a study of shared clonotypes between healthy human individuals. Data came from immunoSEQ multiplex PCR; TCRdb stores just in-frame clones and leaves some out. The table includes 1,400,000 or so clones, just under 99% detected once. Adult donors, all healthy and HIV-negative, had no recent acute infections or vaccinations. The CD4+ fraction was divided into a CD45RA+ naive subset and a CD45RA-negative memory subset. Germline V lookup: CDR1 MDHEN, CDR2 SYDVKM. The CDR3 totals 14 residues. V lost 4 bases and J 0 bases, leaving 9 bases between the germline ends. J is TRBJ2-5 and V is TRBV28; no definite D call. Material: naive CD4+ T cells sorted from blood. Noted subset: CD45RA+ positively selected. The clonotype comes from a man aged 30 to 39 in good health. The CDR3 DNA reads TGTGCCAGCAGTTCCCACAGTTACCAAGAGACCCAGTACTTC. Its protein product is CASSSHSYQETQYF.